A selection of T cell receptor beta chains follows, all from one sample in a study of cytomegalovirus exposure and HLA in healthy donors. Data came from immunoSEQ multiplex PCR; TCRdb stores just in-frame clones and leaves some out. The sample lists 140,000 or so clones, under 70% occurring once. The sample comprised PBMCs. These TCRs come from a woman aged 55-75 years in good health and CMV-seronegative. Both conserved end residues are part of each CDR3. Each record gives: V gene, D gene, J gene, clone size, CDR3 protein, CDR3 DNA. The D gene is left open where the match is weak. The size field is filled for only some rows; it gives once, few, many or a size class.

v_call: TRBV2
d_call: -
j_call: TRBJ2-7
clone_size: once
cdr3_aa: CATALRGTTPSSYEQYF
cdr3_nt: TGTGCCACCGCGTTGAGGGGGACCACCCCGAGCTCCTACGAGCAGTACTTC

v_call: TRBV2
d_call: -
j_call: TRBJ1-2
clone_size: -
cdr3_aa: CASSGPRPNYGYTF
cdr3_nt: TGTGCCAGCAGTGGTCCCAGGCCGAACTATGGCTACACCTTC

v_call: TRBV19
d_call: -
j_call: TRBJ2-1
clone_size: -
cdr3_aa: CASALGGAATNEQFF
cdr3_nt: TGTGCCAGCGCCCTTGGGGGGGCAGCAACCAATGAGCAGTTCTTC

v_call: TRBV1
d_call: -
j_call: TRBJ2-1
clone_size: -
cdr3_aa: CTSSQLSPSSGPSSYNEQFF
cdr3_nt: TGCACCAGCAGCCAATTAAGTCCGTCTAGCGGGCCGAGCTCCTACAATGAGCAGTTCTTC

v_call: TRBV6-5
d_call: TRBD1
j_call: TRBJ2-2
clone_size: -
cdr3_aa: CASRPPGQGGLFF
cdr3_nt: TGTGCCAGCAGGCCACCGGGACAGGGCGGGCTGTTTTTT

v_call: TRBV28
d_call: -
j_call: TRBJ1-2
clone_size: -
cdr3_aa: CASSFNRDYGYTF
cdr3_nt: TGTGCCAGCAGTTTTAACCGGGACTATGGCTACACCTTC

v_call: TRBV5-1
d_call: TRBD2
j_call: TRBJ2-1
clone_size: once
cdr3_aa: CASSLLSGVNNEQFF
cdr3_nt: TGCGCCAGCAGCTTGTTGAGCGGGGTGAACAATGAGCAGTTCTTC

v_call: TRBV28
d_call: -
j_call: TRBJ1-1
clone_size: -
cdr3_aa: CASSFPKSGAQGAFF
cdr3_nt: TGTGCCAGCAGTTTCCCCAAAAGCGGGGCCCAGGGGGCTTTCTTT

v_call: TRBV29-1
d_call: TRBD1
j_call: TRBJ1-2
clone_size: -
cdr3_aa: CSVDQGAGYTF
cdr3_nt: TGCAGCGTTGACCAGGGGGCCGGCTACACCTTC

v_call: TRBV2
d_call: TRBD1
j_call: TRBJ2-7
clone_size: -
cdr3_aa: CASVDRGRDEQYF
cdr3_nt: TGTGCCAGCGTGGACAGGGGGAGGGACGAGCAGTACTTC